This TCR beta chain was recorded in a study of OX40 agonist ivuxolimab in advanced cancers. Turning to the study itself: Hepatocellular carcinoma, melanoma, renal cell or head and neck cancer was diagnosed in the dose-escalation patients. Cohort: about 80% men, mean age approximately 66, aged roughly 23 to 90.

Regarding the study as a whole: The mean number of expanded clones was higher in CD8+ T cells than in CD4+.

Notes on this clone: The target antigen is unknown.

The V gene lost 3 bases and the J gene lost 6 bases, with 15 bases spanning the gap. The germline V gene has CDR1 SNHLY and CDR2 FYNNEI. This CDR3 has 14 residues. Measured with immunoSEQ multiplex PCR; TCRdb has only the in-frame clones, and not every one. In the table there are about 52,000 clones, roughly nine tenths of which are singletons. This TCR derives from an adult with an advanced solid tumor such as melanoma, head and neck, liver or kidney cancer. The source was CD4+ or CD8+ T cells sorted from blood, collected in a trial of the OX40 agonist ivuxolimab. The chain couples TRBV2 to TRBJ2-7; D might be TRBD2 (6 bases). For the CDR3, the DNA is TGTGCCAGCAGTGAGACCGGGACTCTCGCCGAGCAGTACTTC. Its translation is CASSETGTLAEQYF.